This entry lists 20 T cell receptor beta chains sequenced from one sample in a study of blood T cell repertoires in COVID-19. Only in-frame clones appear in the TCRdb table, and some are missing; sequencing was by immunoSEQ multiplex PCR. The profile shows over 100,000 clones, roughly 88% of them singletons. Input material: peripheral blood. The receptors shown here come from a woman of 80 years or more with active or convalescent COVID-19.

V and J are TRBV7-2 and TRBJ2-3; no definite D call. This CDR3 has 16 residues. V shed 5 bases and J shed 1 base, with 16 bases lying between them. The V gene's germline CDR1 is SGHTA and CDR2 FQGNSA. CDR3 residues: CASSLLGLRRTDTQYF. For the CDR3, the DNA is TGTGCCAGCAGCCTACTGGGCCTCCGCCGCACAGATACGCAGTATTTT. Full variable domain (missing parts from reference TRBV7-2 and TRBJ2-3): GAGVSQSPSNKVTEKGKDVELRCDPISGHTALYWYRQSLGQGLEFLIYFQGNSAPDKSGLPSDRFSAERTGGSVSTLTIQRTQQEDSAVYLCASSLLGLRRTDTQYFGPGTRLTVL.

The V call is TRBV6-6, the J call TRBJ2-7; 9 positions match TRBD1. The V and J ends lost 5 bases and 1 base, in that order; junction bases with no gene match: 9. Germline-derived CDR1 and CDR2 are MNHNY and SVGAGI (reference sequence). The CDR3 is 16 amino acids. CDR3 sequence reads: CASSPPRGTGSYEQYF. The CDR3, as DNA: TGTGCCAGCAGTCCACCCCGGGGGACAGGGTCCTACGAGCAGTACTTC.

V usage is TRBV7-2 and J usage is TRBJ2-7, with a weak D call TRBD1 (6 bases). V was shortened by 2 bases and J by 1 base, with 12 bases between the two germline ends. Germline CDR1 and CDR2: SGHTA and FQGNSA. The CDR3 covers 15 residues. The CDR3, as DNA: TGTGCCAGCAGCTTATACGAGGGGGTTTCCTACGAGCAGTACTTC. Protein: CASSLYEGVSYEQYF.

The genes are TRBV18 and TRBJ1-5; TRBD1 matches at 7 bases. CDR3 length: 13 residues. The junction had 1 base not matched to a gene; V was cut back by 4 bases and J by 4 bases. CDR1 is KGHSH, CDR2 LQKENI, per germline. The CDR3 coding sequence is TGTGCCAGCTCACTGACAGGGAATCAGCCCCAGCATTTT. Protein product: CASSLTGNQPQHF.

This chain uses TRBV24-1 with TRBJ2-1; 13 nucleotides line up with TRBD2. The germline V gene encodes CDR1 KGHDR and CDR2 SFDVKD. This CDR3 is built from 16 residues. Trimming cost V 6 bases and J 6 bases; bases outside gene matches: 7. CDR3 coding DNA: TGTGCCACCAGTCCCCCGGGACTAGCGGGGATCAATGAGCAGTTCTTC. The encoded protein is CATSPPGLAGINEQFF.

The gene calls are TRBV7-9 and TRBJ2-7; 7 positions agree with TRBD2. V lost 3 bases and J lost 1; bases outside the gene matches: 3. The CDR3 length is 14 residues. From germline, CDR1 is SEHNR and CDR2 FQNEAQ (reference sequence). The CDR3 sequence is CASSLMRESYEQYF. DNA for the CDR3: TGTGCCAGCAGCTTGATGCGGGAGTCCTACGAGCAGTACTTC.

This clone occurred a few times. The chain couples TRBV7-9 to TRBJ1-3; D is possibly TRBD1 (5 bases). CDR1 and CDR2 from the germline V gene are SEHNR and FQNEAQ (reference sequence). This CDR3 has 14 residues. V lost 3 bases to trimming and J lost 0 bases, with 6 bases between them. The CDR3 DNA reads TGTGCCAGCAGCTTGCAGGGCTCTGGAAACACCATATATTTT. This gives the protein CASSLQGSGNTIYF.

This chain uses TRBV4-2 with TRBJ2-2; TRBD1 matches at 8 bases. The CDR3 extends over 16 amino acids. Germline CDR1 and CDR2: LGHNA and YNFKEQ. J lost 5 bases, V lost 1 base, and 6 bases had no gene match. The CDR3, as DNA: TGTGCCAGCAGCCAAGGCGACAGGGGATTTACCGGGGAGCTGTTTTTT. Its protein is CASSQGDRGFTGELFF.

This sequence joins TRBV9 and TRBJ2-1, with a weak D call TRBD2 (5 bases). This CDR3 is built from 17 residues. CDR1 and CDR2 (germline): SGDLS, YYNGEE. V gave up 0 bases and J gave up 8 bases, with 21 bases separating them. The CDR3 nucleotides are TGTGCCAGCAGCGTAGATTTCCTGGTGGGGAGTTACCATGAGCAGTTCTTC. Amino acids: CASSVDFLVGSYHEQFF.

The chain links TRBV2 to TRBJ2-7; the D gene is possibly TRBD1 (6 bases). Trimming took off 7 bases at V and 2 bases at J, with 18 bases between the two ends. From germline, CDR1 is SNHLY and CDR2 FYNNEI. The CDR3 loop spans 15 amino acids. CDR3 sequence reads: CASTRGTSGTYEQYF. In DNA, the CDR3 is TGTGCCAGCACGAGGGGGACAAGCGGAACCTACGAGCAGTACTTC.

The rearrangement joins TRBV24-1 to TRBJ2-7, with D tentatively TRBD1 (6 bases). CDR1 and CDR2 from the germline V gene are KGHDR and SFDVKD. Trimming took 1 base from V and 2 from J, leaving 17 bases between them. The CDR3 extends over 17 amino acids. The CDR3 DNA reads as TGTGCCACCAGTGATTTTCAACAGGGTGACCTTACCTACGAGCAGTACTTC. Residues: CATSDFQQGDLTYEQYF.

The chain joins TRBV5-1 to TRBJ2-3; the D gene is possibly TRBD1 (6 bases). Trimming left V 6 bases short and J 4 bases short, with 18 bases between. The CDR3 consists of 15 residues. The germline V gene encodes CDR1 SGHRS and CDR2 YFSETQ. The CDR3 nucleotides read TGCGCCAGCACCTTTATGACAGGAAGTGCAGATACGCAGTATTTT. This translates into CASTFMTGSADTQYF.

CDR3 protein: CASSPFFQDQPQHF. CDR3 sequence (DNA): TGTGCCAGCAGTCCTTTTTTTCAGGATCAGCCCCAGCATTTT. V is TRBV28 and J is TRBJ1-5, with no clear D. The CDR3 has 14 residues. V was pared by 5 bases and J by 5 bases, with 13 bases between. Germline V CDR1 and CDR2: MDHEN, SYDVKM. Together with reference TRBV28 and TRBJ1-5, the CDR3 gives the full variable domain: DVKVTQSSRYLVKRTGEKVFLECVQDMDHENMFWYRQDPGLGLRLIYFSYDVKMKEKGDIPEGYSVSREKKERFSLILESASTNQTSMYLCASSPFFQDQPQHFGDGTRLSIL.

Note on this clone: The same CDR3 arises from other DNA sequences in this sample as well. The rearrangement links TRBV9 to TRBJ2-5; TRBD2 aligns across 12 bases. The CDR3 contains 16 residues. In germline, CDR1 is SGDLS, CDR2 YYNGEE. Germline trimming cut 2 bases from V and 5 bases from J; bases unmatched to any gene: 7. CDR3 in amino acids: CASSVGGLAGGETQYF. The DNA of the CDR3 is TGTGCCAGCAGCGTTGGGGGGCTAGCGGGAGGGGAGACCCAGTACTTC.

The chain carries TRBV18 and TRBJ2-5; D gene unclear. V lost 0 bases and J lost 0, with 5 bases in between. The germline V gene encodes CDR1 KGHSH and CDR2 LQKENI. This CDR3 is 14 amino acids long. This chain's CDR3 is CASSPPTDQETQYF. CDR3 coding DNA: TGTGCCAGCTCACCACCAACGGACCAAGAGACCCAGTACTTC.

The chain uses TRBV5-6 and TRBJ1-5; tentative D call: TRBD1 (6 bases). V lost 4 bases to trimming and J lost 3 bases, with 23 bases between them. The V gene's germline CDR1 is SGHDT and CDR2 YYEEEE. The CDR3 is 18 residues long. The CDR3 nucleotides read TGTGCCAGCAGCCCGTCAAGTGGGTGGACAGCGACCAATCAGCCCCAGCATTTT. Translation gives CASSPSSGWTATNQPQHF. Combining the CDR3 with reference TRBV5-6 and TRBJ1-5 gives the whole variable domain DAGVTQSPTHLIKTRGQQVTLRCSPKSGHDTVSWYQQALGQGPQFIFQYYEEEERQRGNFPDRFSGHQFPNYSSELNVNALLLGDSALYLCASSPSSGWTATNQPQHFGDGTRLSIL.

The chain combines TRBV5-8 with TRBJ1-5; 12 bases agree with TRBD1. This CDR3 is built from 18 residues. CDR1 and CDR2 (germline): SGHTS, YDEGEE. The J segment lost 1 base and the V segment lost 2 bases, leaving 7 bases of the junction unmatched. The CDR3 DNA reads as TGTGCCAGCAGCTTAGGGACAGGGGGCGTCTCCAGCAATCAGCCCCAGCATTTT. Encoded protein: CASSLGTGGVSSNQPQHF.

The chain joins TRBV5-6 to TRBJ1-1, with D tentatively TRBD1 (5 bases). CDR1 and CDR2 from the germline V gene are SGHDT and YYEEEE. CDR3 length equals 15 residues. Trimming left V 1 base short and J 2 bases short, with 12 bases between. DNA for the CDR3: TGTGCCAGCAGCTTGTCACAGGCGCTCAACACTGAAGCTTTCTTT. This codes for CASSLSQALNTEAFF.

Only one count was recorded for this clone. One end of the junction is discordant with germline, which a read error may explain. This chain uses TRBV5-5 with TRBJ2-7; TRBD1 matches at 7 bases. The germline V gene has CDR1 SGHKS and CDR2 YYEKEE (reference sequence). This CDR3 contains 16 residues. The DNA of the CDR3 is TGTGCCAGCAGTTTGGGCTCAGTAGGGGGCGAGTACGAGCAGTACTTC. Translating it yields CASSLGSVGGEYEQYF.

J is TRBJ2-5 and V is TRBV5-1, with D possibly being TRBD1 (7 bases). The CDR3 contains 17 residues. CDR1 SGHRS and CDR2 YFSETQ come from the germline V gene. Trimming shortened V by 6 bases and J by 2 bases, and 23 bases separated the two germline ends. The CDR3 loop reads CASTRGAVGNTQETQYF. The CDR3 DNA reads as TGCGCCAGCACCAGGGGGGCGGTCGGGAATACGCAAGAGACCCAGTACTTC. Full variable domain (outside the CDR3, taken from reference TRBV5-1 and TRBJ2-5): KAGVTQTPRYLIKTRGQQVTLSCSPISGHRSVSWYQQTPGQGLQFLFEYFSETQRNKGNFPGRFSGRQFSNSRSEMNVSTLELGDSALYLCASTRGAVGNTQETQYFGPGTRLLVL.